Listed here is a single T cell receptor beta chain. The method was immunoSEQ multiplex PCR; TCRdb's version includes in-frame clones alone and lacks a portion of them. Among around 130,000 clones listed, around nine tenths were seen once. The data stem from a study of control samples from healthy donors and cancer patients. The CDR3 is made up of 15 amino acids. Germline CDR1 and CDR2: SNHLY and FYNNEI. Trimming cost V 6 bases and J 2 bases, with 15 bases left between them. The V gene is TRBV2, the J gene TRBJ2-3; tentatively, D is TRBD1 (6 bases). Sequencing was done on a sample of blood. The receptor comes from a man between 25 and 39 years old in good health. CDR3 nucleotide sequence: TGTGCCAGCAGCCGAGGACAGACCATCACAGATACGCAGTATTTT. This encodes CASSRGQTITDTQYF.